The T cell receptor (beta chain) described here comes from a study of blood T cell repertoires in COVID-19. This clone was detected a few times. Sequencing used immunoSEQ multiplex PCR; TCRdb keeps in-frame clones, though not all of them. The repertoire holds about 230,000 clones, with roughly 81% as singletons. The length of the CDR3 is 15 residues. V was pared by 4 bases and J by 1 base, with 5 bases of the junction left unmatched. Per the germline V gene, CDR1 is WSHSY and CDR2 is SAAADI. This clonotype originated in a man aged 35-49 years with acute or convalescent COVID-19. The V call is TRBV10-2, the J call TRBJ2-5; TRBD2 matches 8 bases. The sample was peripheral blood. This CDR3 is CASSGGGGLQETQYF. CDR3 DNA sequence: TGCGCCAGCAGTGGGGGCGGGGGGCTCCAAGAGACCCAGTACTTC.